This is a list of T cell receptor beta chains from one sample in a study of blood T cell repertoires in COVID-19. Produced via immunoSEQ multiplex PCR; TCRdb's table is partial and in-frame only. The sample carries 200,000 to 250,000 clones, 86% recorded once. Sequenced: peripheral blood. Every receptor here comes from a man aged 60-69 years with acute or convalescent COVID-19. Each CDR3 is given with its conserved first and last residue. A D gene is named only where the DNA matches it firmly. Some rows mark clone size as missing; the rest say once, few, many or name a class of expanded clone.

d_call: TRBD1
v_call: TRBV9
j_call: TRBJ1-5
clone_size: NA
cdr3_aa: CASSAGQANQPQHF
cdr3_nt: TGTGCCAGCAGCGCGGGACAGGCCAATCAGCCCCAGCATTTT

d_call: NA
v_call: TRBV27
j_call: TRBJ2-3
clone_size: NA
cdr3_aa: CASRARIDRPSTDTQYF
cdr3_nt: TGTGCCAGCAGAGCAAGGATTGACAGGCCTAGCACAGATACGCAGTATTTT

d_call: NA
v_call: TRBV9
j_call: TRBJ1-2
clone_size: NA
cdr3_aa: CASSVVREEGYTF
cdr3_nt: TGTGCCAGCAGCGTAGTACGGGAGGAAGGCTACACCTTC

d_call: TRBD1
v_call: TRBV27
j_call: TRBJ1-2
clone_size: NA
cdr3_aa: CASSPRDSYGYTF
cdr3_nt: TGTGCCAGCAGTCCGCGGGACAGCTATGGCTACACCTTC

d_call: NA
v_call: TRBV7-2
j_call: TRBJ1-5
clone_size: few
cdr3_aa: CASSRGGRSNQPQHF
cdr3_nt: TGTGCCAGCAGTCGGGGGGGACGGAGCAATCAGCCCCAGCATTTT

d_call: NA
v_call: TRBV6-5
j_call: TRBJ2-7
clone_size: NA
cdr3_aa: CASSYSRPDLTYEQYF
cdr3_nt: TGTGCCAGCAGTTACTCGAGGCCCGATCTAACCTACGAGCAGTACTTC

d_call: NA
v_call: TRBV7-9
j_call: TRBJ2-7
clone_size: NA
cdr3_aa: CASSHRWDEQYF
cdr3_nt: TGTGCCAGCAGCCACAGGTGGGACGAGCAGTACTTC

d_call: NA
v_call: TRBV7-3
j_call: TRBJ2-6
clone_size: NA
cdr3_aa: CASSRGFSGANVLTF
cdr3_nt: TGTGCCAGCAGCCGGGGGTTCTCTGGGGCCAACGTCCTGACTTTC

d_call: NA
v_call: TRBV29-1
j_call: TRBJ1-1
clone_size: NA
cdr3_aa: CSAILIRGTEAFF
cdr3_nt: TGCAGCGCAATCCTTATACGGGGCACTGAAGCTTTCTTT

d_call: NA
v_call: TRBV3-1/TRBV3-2
j_call: TRBJ2-7
clone_size: NA
cdr3_aa: CASSSRISKSSYEQYF
cdr3_nt: TGTGCCAGCAGCTCCCGCATTTCCAAGTCGAGCTACGAGCAGTACTTC

d_call: TRBD2
v_call: TRBV11-2
j_call: TRBJ2-7
clone_size: NA
cdr3_aa: CASSSLAGVSYEQYF
cdr3_nt: TGTGCCAGCAGCTCCTTAGCGGGAGTCTCCTACGAGCAGTACTTC

d_call: NA
v_call: TRBV27
j_call: TRBJ2-7
clone_size: NA
cdr3_aa: CASSFEGGEYF
cdr3_nt: TGTGCCAGCAGTTTCGAGGGCGGGGAGTACTTC

d_call: NA
v_call: TRBV11-2
j_call: TRBJ1-5
clone_size: NA
cdr3_aa: CASSSGHNSNQPQHF
cdr3_nt: TGTGCCAGCAGCTCAGGTCATAATAGCAATCAGCCCCAGCATTTT

d_call: TRBD1
v_call: TRBV11-2
j_call: TRBJ1-6
clone_size: NA
cdr3_aa: CASSLRDRNSPLHF
cdr3_nt: TGTGCCAGCAGCCTCCGGGACAGAAATTCACCCCTCCACTTT

d_call: NA
v_call: TRBV29-1
j_call: TRBJ1-2
clone_size: NA
cdr3_aa: CSVEDRAGWGYTF
cdr3_nt: TGCAGCGTTGAAGATCGAGCGGGGTGGGGCTACACCTTC

d_call: TRBD1
v_call: TRBV24-1
j_call: TRBJ2-7
clone_size: NA
cdr3_aa: CATSDHKGTGSYEQYF
cdr3_nt: TGTGCCACCAGTGACCATAAGGGGACAGGGTCGTACGAGCAGTACTTC

d_call: NA
v_call: TRBV6-5
j_call: TRBJ2-2
clone_size: NA
cdr3_aa: CASSYTGQPVPGELFF
cdr3_nt: TGTGCCAGCAGTTACACAGGACAGCCAGTACCGGGGGAGCTGTTTTTT

d_call: TRBD1
v_call: TRBV10-3
j_call: TRBJ2-1
clone_size: NA
cdr3_aa: CAIRPGTGEGNEQFF
cdr3_nt: TGTGCCATCAGACCCGGGACAGGGGAGGGCAATGAGCAGTTCTTC

d_call: NA
v_call: TRBV7-2
j_call: TRBJ2-5
clone_size: NA
cdr3_aa: CASSNAGDGETQYF
cdr3_nt: TGTGCCAGCAGCAACGCAGGGGACGGGGAGACCCAGTACTTC

d_call: NA
v_call: TRBV6-2/TRBV6-3
j_call: TRBJ2-7
clone_size: NA
cdr3_aa: CASSYEAGPYEQYF
cdr3_nt: TGTGCCAGCAGTTACGAAGCGGGTCCCTACGAGCAGTACTTC

d_call: TRBD1
v_call: TRBV30
j_call: TRBJ1-2
clone_size: NA
cdr3_aa: CAWKGQGLGGYTF
cdr3_nt: TGTGCCTGGAAAGGACAGGGATTGGGCGGCTACACCTTC

d_call: NA
v_call: TRBV28
j_call: TRBJ1-5
clone_size: once
cdr3_aa: CASSPPRGRSNQPQHF
cdr3_nt: TGTGCCAGCAGTCCCCCCCGAGGGCGTAGCAATCAGCCCCAGCATTTT

d_call: TRBD2
v_call: TRBV7-2
j_call: TRBJ2-1
clone_size: few
cdr3_aa: CASSSTTSGRYNEQFF
cdr3_nt: TGTGCCAGCAGCTCGACGACTAGCGGGAGATACAATGAGCAGTTCTTC

d_call: TRBD1
v_call: TRBV5-6
j_call: TRBJ2-1
clone_size: NA
cdr3_aa: CASSYPGQSSYNEQFF
cdr3_nt: TGTGCCAGCAGCTATCCGGGACAGAGCTCCTACAATGAGCAGTTCTTC

d_call: NA
v_call: TRBV19
j_call: TRBJ1-2
clone_size: NA
cdr3_aa: CASSIDLRVTYGYTF
cdr3_nt: TGTGCCAGTAGTATAGATCTCCGGGTGACCTATGGCTACACCTTC

d_call: TRBD2
v_call: TRBV6-2/TRBV6-3
j_call: TRBJ2-2
clone_size: NA
cdr3_aa: CASSGGGTTNTGELFF
cdr3_nt: TGTGCCAGCAGTGGGGGGGGGACTACGAACACCGGGGAGCTGTTTTTT

d_call: NA
v_call: TRBV7-9
j_call: TRBJ1-1
clone_size: NA
cdr3_aa: CASSFPSSEGRTEAFF
cdr3_nt: TGTGCCAGCAGCTTCCCCTCCAGCGAGGGAAGGACTGAAGCTTTCTTT

d_call: NA
v_call: TRBV7-6
j_call: TRBJ1-4
clone_size: NA
cdr3_aa: CASSFTGRQGEKLFF
cdr3_nt: TGTGCCAGCAGCTTTACCGGGAGGCAAGGTGAAAAACTGTTTTTT

d_call: NA
v_call: TRBV6-6
j_call: TRBJ1-2
clone_size: NA
cdr3_aa: CAGGGMVYGYTF
cdr3_nt: TGTGCCGGGGGAGGGATGGTGTATGGCTACACCTTC

d_call: TRBD2
v_call: TRBV19
j_call: TRBJ2-2
clone_size: few
cdr3_aa: CASVGTSGSDNTGELFF
cdr3_nt: TGTGCCAGTGTGGGGACTAGCGGGAGCGATAACACCGGGGAGCTGTTTTTT

d_call: TRBD1
v_call: TRBV18
j_call: TRBJ2-7
clone_size: NA
cdr3_aa: CASSTDRVNEQYF
cdr3_nt: TGTGCCAGCTCAACGGACAGGGTAAACGAGCAGTACTTC

d_call: NA
v_call: TRBV6-5
j_call: TRBJ1-1
clone_size: NA
cdr3_aa: CASSYRRLAEAFF
cdr3_nt: TGTGCCAGCAGTTATAGGCGGCTTGCTGAAGCTTTCTTT

d_call: TRBD1
v_call: TRBV11-3
j_call: TRBJ1-1
clone_size: NA
cdr3_aa: CASSLDRMNTEAFF
cdr3_nt: TGTGCCAGCAGCTTGGACAGGATGAACACTGAAGCTTTCTTT

d_call: TRBD2
v_call: TRBV4-1
j_call: TRBJ2-5
clone_size: NA
cdr3_aa: CASSQSRQTSGRQETQYF
cdr3_nt: TGCGCCAGCAGCCAATCACGTCAGACTAGCGGGAGACAAGAGACCCAGTACTTC

d_call: NA
v_call: TRBV24-1
j_call: TRBJ2-1
clone_size: NA
cdr3_aa: CAAGEGGHNEQFF
cdr3_nt: TGTGCCGCGGGGGAGGGGGGCCACAATGAGCAGTTCTTC

d_call: NA
v_call: TRBV7-6
j_call: TRBJ1-5
clone_size: NA
cdr3_aa: CASSLGGAGNQPQHF
cdr3_nt: TGTGCCAGCAGCTTGGGGGGTGCAGGCAATCAGCCCCAGCATTTT

d_call: NA
v_call: TRBV6-6
j_call: TRBJ2-3
clone_size: NA
cdr3_aa: CASRKPDISDTQYF
cdr3_nt: TGTGCCAGCAGGAAACCTGACATTTCAGATACGCAGTATTTT

d_call: NA
v_call: TRBV7-9
j_call: TRBJ1-2
clone_size: NA
cdr3_aa: CASSPGLRGVYGYTF
cdr3_nt: TGTGCCAGCAGCCCGGGACTTCGGGGGGTATATGGCTACACCTTC

d_call: NA
v_call: TRBV19
j_call: TRBJ1-5
clone_size: NA
cdr3_aa: CASGREGNQPQHF
cdr3_nt: TGTGCCAGTGGACGGGAGGGCAATCAGCCCCAGCATTTT

d_call: NA
v_call: TRBV7-9
j_call: TRBJ1-4
clone_size: NA
cdr3_aa: CASNQGPNEKLFF
cdr3_nt: TGTGCCAGCAACCAGGGGCCTAATGAAAAACTGTTTTTT

d_call: NA
v_call: TRBV9
j_call: TRBJ1-1
clone_size: NA
cdr3_aa: CASSARDVNTEAFF
cdr3_nt: TGTGCCAGCAGCGCCAGGGATGTGAACACTGAAGCTTTCTTT

d_call: TRBD1
v_call: TRBV5-4
j_call: TRBJ2-7
clone_size: NA
cdr3_aa: CASSSGTASYEQYF
cdr3_nt: TGTGCCAGCAGCTCGGGGACAGCCTCCTACGAGCAGTACTTC

d_call: NA
v_call: TRBV9
j_call: TRBJ1-1
clone_size: NA
cdr3_aa: CASSTPVGADTEAFF
cdr3_nt: TGTGCCAGCAGCACCCCCGTGGGGGCGGACACTGAAGCTTTCTTT

d_call: NA
v_call: TRBV7-2
j_call: TRBJ1-2
clone_size: few
cdr3_aa: CASSLDQNYGYTF
cdr3_nt: TGTGCCAGCAGCTTAGACCAGAACTATGGCTACACCTTC

d_call: TRBD2
v_call: TRBV29-1
j_call: TRBJ2-1
clone_size: NA
cdr3_aa: CSVGLAGGLTYNEQFF
cdr3_nt: TGCAGCGTTGGTCTAGCGGGAGGTCTTACCTACAATGAGCAGTTCTTC

d_call: TRBD1
v_call: TRBV29-1
j_call: TRBJ1-1
clone_size: NA
cdr3_aa: CSVHRGPDTEAFF
cdr3_nt: TGCAGCGTTCACAGGGGTCCGGACACTGAAGCTTTCTTT

d_call: TRBD1
v_call: TRBV7-7
j_call: TRBJ2-6
clone_size: NA
cdr3_aa: CASSLGAETGVSGANVLTF
cdr3_nt: TGTGCTAGCAGCTTAGGGGCCGAGACAGGGGTCTCTGGGGCCAACGTCCTGACTTTC

d_call: NA
v_call: TRBV20-1
j_call: TRBJ2-1
clone_size: NA
cdr3_aa: CSSSGRSSYNEQFF
cdr3_nt: TGCAGTTCGAGTGGGAGGAGCTCCTACAATGAGCAGTTCTTC

d_call: NA
v_call: TRBV9
j_call: TRBJ2-7
clone_size: NA
cdr3_aa: CASSVAPGAPGEQYF
cdr3_nt: TGTGCCAGCAGCGTAGCCCCGGGAGCCCCGGGTGAGCAGTACTTC